This T cell receptor (beta chain) was observed in a study of blood T cell repertoires in COVID-19 (dated by TCRdb to 2018 to 2021). About the study as a whole: Samples from collaborators originated in the United States, Italy and Spain and spanned both the acute and convalescent phases of COVID-19. The material from the prospective study consisted of cDNA or gDNA derived from T cells, B-cell-depleted T cells, or PBMCs. The dataset comprised deeply sampled blood TCRbeta repertoires from subjects exposed to, actively infected with, or recovered from COVID-19. The repertoires were released in a freely available public database intended as a resource for research on the immune response to SARS-CoV-2. The samples were drawn from two sources: the first 160 participants of the ongoing ImmuneRACE study, and 1,200 or so subjects contributed by 6 global collaborators. Nearly every sample came with metadata listing a de-identified subject ID, COVID-19 status, age in years and sex. Where available, HLA class I and class II types were taken from metadata supplied by the sample provider and were not determined by assay-based typing. The study at large found these results: The quantity of clinical and demographic metadata differed by source and by participant and was supplied without curation.

Enrolling through a virtual design, the prospective study's participants ranged in age from roughly 18 to 95 years and lived across 24 United States geographic areas. To assign participants to cohorts, the prospective study relied on clinical history that participants themselves reported in a screening survey and a study questionnaire. Recovered participants in ImmuneRACE Cohort 3 were defined as having two consecutive negative NP/OP PCR tests, clearance from a healthcare professional, or resolution of symptoms. In the prospective study, mobile phlebotomists collected whole blood, serum and a nasopharyngeal or oropharyngeal swab from each participant. Participants in the prospective study had the option to provide additional blood draws and questionnaires over an approximately 2-month period. Blood samples from the prospective study were shipped frozen or at room temperature prior to DNA extraction.

TCRbeta CDR3 regions were amplified from genomic DNA by means of the immunoSEQ Assay, a bias-controlled multiplex PCR. As for the original processing: The number of nucleated cells in each sample was estimated by amplification of reference gene primers within the assay. To quantify the absolute abundance of each unique TCRbeta CDR3 rearrangement, sequence reads were collapsed and filtered. For each sample, productive Simpson clonality was calculated by taking the square root of Simpson's diversity index across productive rearrangements. As stored in TCRdb, this immuneACCESS dataset retains in-frame rearrangements with V and J assigned. A fraction of the clones does not appear; measured against another copy, unresolved V genes explain less than half of the discrepancy, and the remainder lacks a known reason. The V and J calls and clone size were taken over from that table, and D and trimming were inferred from the DNA. The sample table shows more than 150,000 clones, and approximately 80% are seen once. Jointly, the top ten make up roughly 17% of the sample.

Points on this clone: Its antigen is unknown. Base qualities are not recorded, but no much larger clone differs from it by a single base.

Looking up the germline V gene (reference sequence) yields CDR1 LNHDA and CDR2 SQIVND. Counted from cysteine to phenylalanine, this CDR3 has 18 amino acids. Only the CDR3 part of the read is kept: 54 bases, read in frame from the first base. After removal of 6 bases from V and 2 bases from J, the junction retains 9 bases not matched to a gene. This clonotype originated in a woman aged 45-59 years who had recovered from COVID-19. The V and J segments used are TRBV19 and TRBJ2-6, and 11 junction bases match TRBD1. Sequenced material: PBMCs or T cells enriched from blood (not recorded which). At the DNA level, the sequence is TGTGCCAGTAGGGTCCCGGGACAGGGGGACCCTGGGGCCAACGTCCTGACTTTC. It codes for CASRVPGQGDPGANVLTF. Joined to the reference TRBV19 and TRBJ2-6 proteins, this CDR3 gives the full variable domain: DGGITQSPKYLFRKEGQNVTLSCEQNLNHDAMYWYRQDPGQGLRLIYYSQIVNDFQKGDIAEGYSVSREKKESFPLTVTSAQKNPTAFYLCASRVPGQGDPGANVLTFGAGSRLTVL.